The rows below give T cell receptor beta chains drawn from one sample of a study of blood T cells in healthy people across ages. Via MiXCR, TCRdb re-called the 5' RACE reads, giving one row per CDR3 protein. The table records more than 650,000 distinct CDR3 sequences, about 53% of them present only once. The sample consisted of blood. The receptors here all came from a man older than 75 in good health. CDR3s include the opening cysteine and the closing phenylalanine or tryptophan. Fields, in order: D gene, J gene, V gene, clone size, CDR3 DNA, CDR3 protein. D genes are given only for firm matches. Clone sizes are given selectively: once, few, many, or a class where the clone is expanded.

TRBD2 TRBJ2-3 TRBV2 - TGTGCCAGCGGACTAGCGGGAGTAATAGATACGCAGTATTTT CASGLAGVIDTQYF
- TRBJ1-5 TRBV7-2 - TGTGCCAGCCGGCCGGTAGGGGACAATCAGCCCCAGCATTTT CASRPVGDNQPQHF
TRBD1 TRBJ2-5 TRBV5-5 - TGTGCCAGCAGCTGGGGGACAGGGGGCTTAGAGACCCAGTACTTC CASSWGTGGLETQYF
- TRBJ2-6 TRBV14 - TGTGCCAGCAAGAACTCTGGGGCCGACGTCCTGACTTTC CASKNSGADVLTF
- TRBJ2-7 TRBV14 once TGTGCCAGCAGCCAAGGGGGGCCCCACTACGAGCAGTACTTC CASSQGGPHYEQYF
TRBD2 TRBJ2-7 TRBV20-1 - TGCAGTGCTCCTCCCCCTAGCGGGGCCCTCGGCGAGCAGTACTTC CSAPPPSGALGEQYF
TRBD2 TRBJ2-1 TRBV20-1 - TGCAGTGCCGTGGTTAGGACGGGCGCCTACGGGGGGGAGCAGTTCTTC CSAVVRTGAYGGEQFF
TRBD2 TRBJ2-1 TRBV5-1 - TGCGCCAGCAGCCAGGGACTAGCTCAAACCAATGAGCAGTTCTTC CASSQGLAQTNEQFF
TRBD2 TRBJ2-7 TRBV9 - TGTGCCAGCAGCGTTAGCGGGAGGGCCGTATACGAGCAGTACTTC CASSVSGRAVYEQYF
TRBD2 TRBJ2-1 TRBV5-1 - TGCGCCAGCAGCTTCACTAGCGCGGGGGGCTCCTACAATGAGCAGTTCTTC CASSFTSAGGSYNEQFF
TRBD1 TRBJ1-2 TRBV29-1 few TGCAGCGTTGATGCTGGACAGGGACGAACTAACTATGGCTACACCTTC CSVDAGQGRTNYGYTF
- TRBJ2-7 TRBV12-3/TRBV12-4 few TGTGCCAGCGCCCCCGGGGCTCCTACCTACGAGCAGTACTTC CASAPGAPTYEQYF
TRBD2 TRBJ2-7 TRBV12-3/TRBV12-4 - TGTGCCAGCAGTTTATCGCTTCTAGCGGGAAACGAGCAGTACTTC CASSLSLLAGNEQYF
- TRBJ2-7 TRBV20-1 - TGCAGTGCTCTCCCGGGGACGGGAGTACTCGAGCAGTACTTC CSALPGTGVLEQYF
- TRBJ1-2 TRBV20-1 - TGCAGTGCTAGGCGGCAGGGGCTTATGGGCTACACCTTC CSARRQGLMGYTF
TRBD2 TRBJ2-6 TRBV5-6 - TGTGCCAGCAACCTACGCGCTAGCGGGAGAAGTGGGGCCAACGTCCTGACTTTC CASNLRASGRSGANVLTF
- TRBJ2-1 TRBV7-2 - TGTGCCAGCAGCCAAAACAGGGTGAATGAGCAGTTCTTC CASSQNRVNEQFF
- TRBJ2-1 TRBV5-1 - TGCGCCAGCAGCCGTGGGTGGGAGACCCACAATGAGCAGTTCTTC CASSRGWETHNEQFF
TRBD1 TRBJ2-2 TRBV5-6 - TGTGCCAGCAGCTCGGGACAGGGAGGCACCGGGGAGCTGTTTTTT CASSSGQGGTGELFF
- TRBJ2-7 TRBV11-2 once TGTGCCAGCAGCTTAGATCTAATGCGCCCCTCATCCTCGGCCTACGAGCAGTACTTC CASSLDLMRPSSSAYEQYF
TRBD1 TRBJ1-6 TRBV5-1 - TGCGCCAGCAGCCAAGGACAGGGAGGAAGTTCACCCCTCCACTTT CASSQGQGGSSPLHF
- TRBJ2-7 TRBV19 - TGTGCCGGTAGAGATACAGGCTCCTACGAGCAGTACTTC CAGRDTGSYEQYF
TRBD2 TRBJ2-7 TRBV20-1 - TGCAGTGCTTGGACTAGTCTCTACGAGCAGTACTTC CSAWTSLYEQYF
TRBD1 TRBJ2-3 TRBV5-1 - TGCGCCAGCAGCTTAGGGACAGGGCTGAACAGATACGCGTATTTT CASSLGTGLNRYAYF
- TRBJ1-5 TRBV2 - TGTGCCACCCGGGACACCACAGGCGGTCAGCCCCAGCATTTT CATRDTTGGQPQHF
- TRBJ1-1 TRBV14 - TGTGCCAGCAGCGGTCTTTGGAACAAGAACACTGAAGCTTTCTTT CASSGLWNKNTEAFF
- TRBJ1-1 TRBV28 few TGTGCCAGCACCGGGGGGGGTAACGGGAACACTGAAGCTTTCTTT CASTGGGNGNTEAFF
- TRBJ2-3 TRBV27 once TGTGCCAGCAGGGACAGTGAGCTTAGTGGATACGCGTATTTT CASRDSELSGYAYF
- TRBJ2-2 TRBV5-5 once TGTGCCAGCAGCGCCTCTGGGGCGCAGGACACCGGGGAGCTGTTTTTT CASSASGAQDTGELFF
- TRBJ2-1 TRBV7-6 - TGTGCCAGCCGCCTTAGCGCTACCTCCTACAATGAGCAGTTCTTC CASRLSATSYNEQFF
TRBD2 TRBJ2-1 TRBV12-3/TRBV12-4 once TGTGCCAGCAGTGTATCGGGACTAAGAAATGAGCAGTTCTTC CASSVSGLRNEQFF
TRBD2 TRBJ2-5 TRBV11-2 - TGTGCCAGCAGCTTAAGTCTTGCGGGAGTTCTGGAGACCCAGTACTTC CASSLSLAGVLETQYF
- TRBJ1-1 TRBV21-1 - TGTGCCAGCAGGGGGACAAGCCTAATCGGAGCTTTCTTT CASRGTSLIGAFF
- TRBJ2-1 TRBV7-9 few TGTGCCAGCATCGATAATGAGCAGTTCTTC CASIDNEQFF
- TRBJ2-5 TRBV10-2 - TGCGCCAGCAGTGATTTCGGACAGGAGACCCAGTACTTC CASSDFGQETQYF
TRBD2 TRBJ2-3 TRBV12-3/TRBV12-4 once TGTGCCAGCAGTCCGGGACTAGCGGGAGGTAACAGATACGCGTATTTT CASSPGLAGGNRYAYF
TRBD1 TRBJ1-4 TRBV11-2 - TGTGCCAGCAGCTTAGGCGTCAGGGGGAATAATGAAAAACTGTTTTTT CASSLGVRGNNEKLFF
- TRBJ2-5 TRBV6-1 - TGTGCCAGCAGTGACCCGACGAGTACCGGGACCCAGTACTTC CASSDPTSTGTQYF
- TRBJ2-7 TRBV9 - TGTGCCAGCAGCGTAGACGCGGGATTGACCTACGAGCAGTACTTC CASSVDAGLTYEQYF
TRBD2 TRBJ2-1 TRBV6-1 - TGTGCCAGCAGTTCGACTAGCGACTCCTACAATGAGCAGTTCTTC CASSSTSDSYNEQFF
TRBD2 TRBJ2-7 TRBV5-1 - TGCGCCAGCAGCCTCTCCCCGGGACTAGGCTACGAGCAGTACTTC CASSLSPGLGYEQYF
TRBD2 TRBJ2-1 TRBV5-1 - TGCGCCAGCAGCTCGAACCGCGGGGGGAGGTACAATGAGCAGTTCTTC CASSSNRGGRYNEQFF
- TRBJ2-7 TRBV12-3/TRBV12-4 - TGTGCCAGCAGTTTGGCCACAGGGTTCGAGCAGTACTTC CASSLATGFEQYF
- TRBJ1-4 TRBV6-5 - TGTGCCAGCAGTTACTCCGACCGCTCAACTAATGAAAAACTGTTTTTT CASSYSDRSTNEKLFF
TRBD2 TRBJ2-1 TRBV20-1 - TGCAGTGCTAGAGATTGGGGCGGGAGGTCCTACAATGAGCAGTTCTTC CSARDWGGRSYNEQFF